This T cell receptor (beta chain) was profiled in a study of vaccination and CD4 T cells after COVID-19. Background on the study: Roughly 10 convalescent patients had mild and one had severe PCR-confirmed SARS-CoV-2 disease. Overlapping SARS-CoV-2, HCoV-NL63, HCoV-OC43 and HCoV-229E spike peptides stimulated the cells. Cultures that served as controls received a CEFX pool, an HIV-1 Nef pool, or no peptide.

The germline CDR1 and CDR2 sequences are SGHNT and YENEEA. The length of the CDR3 is 13 residues. The V end lost 5 bases, the J end lost 10 bases, and 15 bases lay between the germline ends. Sequencing of DNA taken from cultured CD4+ T cells relied on the Oncomine TCR Beta short-read assay. One entry per CDR3 protein results from TCRdb running MiXCR on the PCR reads. The sample consists of approximately 19,000 distinct CDR3 sequences, roughly 60% of them appearing once. Treatment defined: roughly 10-day PBMC culture with coronavirus spike peptide pools or control peptides (ViraFEST assay). Peptide-pool expansion of antigen-specific T cells preceded TCR sequencing in ViraFEST. To note about this clonotype: Its antigen remains unknown.

Sequenced: CD4+ T cells from blood, cultured in vitro. V and J are TRBV11-3 and TRBJ2-1; D unclear. The clonotype comes from a human donor who had recovered from COVID-19. The CDR3 region has the DNA TGTGCCAGCAGCCAGGTATCGGAGACGGAGCAGTTCTTC. Residues: CASSQVSETEQFF.